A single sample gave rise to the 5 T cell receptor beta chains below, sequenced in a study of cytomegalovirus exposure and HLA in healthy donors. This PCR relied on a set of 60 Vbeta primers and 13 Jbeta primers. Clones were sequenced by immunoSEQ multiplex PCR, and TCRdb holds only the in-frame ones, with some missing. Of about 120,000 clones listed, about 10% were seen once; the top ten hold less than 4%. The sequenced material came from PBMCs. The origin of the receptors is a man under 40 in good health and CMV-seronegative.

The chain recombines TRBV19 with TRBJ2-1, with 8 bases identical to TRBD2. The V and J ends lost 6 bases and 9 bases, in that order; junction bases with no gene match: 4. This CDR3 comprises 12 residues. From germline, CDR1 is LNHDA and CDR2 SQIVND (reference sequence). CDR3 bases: TGTGCCAGTAGCTCGGGAGGGGGTGAGCAGTTCTTC. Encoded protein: CASSSGGGEQFF.

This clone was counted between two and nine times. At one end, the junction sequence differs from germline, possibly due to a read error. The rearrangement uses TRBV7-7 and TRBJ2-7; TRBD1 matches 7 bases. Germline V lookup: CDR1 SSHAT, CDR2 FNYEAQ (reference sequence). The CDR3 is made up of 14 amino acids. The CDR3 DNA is TGTGCTAGCAGTCAAAGACAGGGCCCCTACGAGCAGTACTTC. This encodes CASSQRQGPYEQYF.

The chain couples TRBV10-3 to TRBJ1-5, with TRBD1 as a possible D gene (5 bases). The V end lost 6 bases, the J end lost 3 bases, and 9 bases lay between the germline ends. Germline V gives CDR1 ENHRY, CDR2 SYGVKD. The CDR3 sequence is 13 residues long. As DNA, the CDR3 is TGTGCCATCAGGGGGGGAACCAATCAGCCCCAGCATTTT. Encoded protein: CAIRGGTNQPQHF.

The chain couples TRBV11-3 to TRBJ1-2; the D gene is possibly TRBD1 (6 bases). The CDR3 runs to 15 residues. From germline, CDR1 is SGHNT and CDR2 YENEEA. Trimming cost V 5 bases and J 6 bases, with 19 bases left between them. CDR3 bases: TGTGCCAGCAGCACACCGGGACACCTTAGGAATGGCTACACCTTC. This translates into CASSTPGHLRNGYTF.

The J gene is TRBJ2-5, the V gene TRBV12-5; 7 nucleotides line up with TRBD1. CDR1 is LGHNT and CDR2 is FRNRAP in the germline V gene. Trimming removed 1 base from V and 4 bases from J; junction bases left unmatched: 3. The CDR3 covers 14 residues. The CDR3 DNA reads TGTGCTAGTGGTTTGGGACAGGGAACAGAGACCCAGTACTTC. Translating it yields CASGLGQGTETQYF.